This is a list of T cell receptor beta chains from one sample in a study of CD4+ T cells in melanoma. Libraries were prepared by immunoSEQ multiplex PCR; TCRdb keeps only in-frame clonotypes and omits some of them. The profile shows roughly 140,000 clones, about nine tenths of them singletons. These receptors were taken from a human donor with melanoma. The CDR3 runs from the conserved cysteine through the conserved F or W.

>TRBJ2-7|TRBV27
CASSLMGEQYF
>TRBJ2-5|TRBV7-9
CASSLLSAGQETQYF
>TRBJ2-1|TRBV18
CASSTRTGLADEQFF
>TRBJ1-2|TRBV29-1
CSIGGGSFGYTF
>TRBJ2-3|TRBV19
CASGTGVADTQYF
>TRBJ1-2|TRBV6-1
CASISRYYGYTF
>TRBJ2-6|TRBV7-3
CASGGSGANVLTF
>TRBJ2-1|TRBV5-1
CASSLNGGPYNEQFF
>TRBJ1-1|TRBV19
CASSLGRLNTEAFF
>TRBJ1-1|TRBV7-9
CASSLGRGRNTEAFF
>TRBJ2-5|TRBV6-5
CASSWGGTSGSGTQYF
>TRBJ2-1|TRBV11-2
CASSSGLAGGQGEQFF
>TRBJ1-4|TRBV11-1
CASSSDGFEEKLFF
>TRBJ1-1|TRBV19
CASSNRQGTMNTEAFF
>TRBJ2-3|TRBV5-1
CASSPPSGGTEDTQYF
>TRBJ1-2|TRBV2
CASTKGMSYYGYTF
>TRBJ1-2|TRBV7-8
CASSSVGRPYGYTF